This T cell receptor (beta chain) originates from a study of T-cell reconstitution after alpha-beta-depleted transplantation in children. For TCRbeta, the library was prepared with unique molecular identifiers. One entry per CDR3 protein, called by TCRdb with MiXCR from the PCR reads. In the table there are about 540,000 distinct CDR3 sequences, around 18% of which are singletons. The CDR3 runs to 16 residues. V shed 0 bases and J 0 bases; nucleotides not matched to a gene: 3. Germline V gene data show CDR1 as SGHVS and CDR2 as FNYEAQ. Only a few counts were recorded for this clonotype. The sample here was PBMCs from the stem cell graft donor, taken from the stem cell graft. This receptor was identified in a human donor who donated a stem cell graft to a child with acute lymphoblastic leukemia. The rearrangement joins TRBV7-6 to TRBJ2-3; 7 bases align to TRBD2. The CDR3 DNA sequence: TGTGCCAGCAGCTTAGCGCCTAGCGGAAGCACAGATACGCAGTATTTT. Protein sequence: CASSLAPSGSTDTQYF.